This record covers a single T cell receptor (beta chain). Germline CDR1 SGHDT, CDR2 YYEEEE. V lost 2 bases and J lost 4, with 15 bases in between. The CDR3 sequence is 16 residues long. The data were taken from a study of response to subunit inactivated influenza vaccine. TCRdb re-derived calls from the RT-PCR reads in MiXCR, one entry per CDR3 protein. The table lists over 300,000 distinct CDR3 sequences, roughly 22% of them singletons. The rearrangement links TRBV5-6 to TRBJ2-2, with a weak D call TRBD1 (6 bases). This TCR derives from a man between 45 and 75 years old who received an inactivated influenza vaccine. The specimen comprised PBMCs from blood, sampled about 20 months after vaccination. The chain's CDR3 is CASSLPQGWRTGELFF. The CDR3 nucleotides read TGTGCCAGCAGCTTACCACAGGGTTGGCGCACCGGGGAGCTGTTTTTT.